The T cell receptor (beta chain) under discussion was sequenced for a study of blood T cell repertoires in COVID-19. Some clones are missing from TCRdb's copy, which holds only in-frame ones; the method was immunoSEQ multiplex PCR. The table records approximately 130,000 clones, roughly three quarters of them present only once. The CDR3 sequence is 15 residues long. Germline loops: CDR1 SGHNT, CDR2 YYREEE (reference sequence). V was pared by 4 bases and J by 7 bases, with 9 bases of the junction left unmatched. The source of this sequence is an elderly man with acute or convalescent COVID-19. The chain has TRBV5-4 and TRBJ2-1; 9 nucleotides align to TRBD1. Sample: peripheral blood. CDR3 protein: CASSGWPDRGNEQFF. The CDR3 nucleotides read TGTGCCAGCAGCGGGTGGCCGGACAGGGGAAATGAGCAGTTCTTC.